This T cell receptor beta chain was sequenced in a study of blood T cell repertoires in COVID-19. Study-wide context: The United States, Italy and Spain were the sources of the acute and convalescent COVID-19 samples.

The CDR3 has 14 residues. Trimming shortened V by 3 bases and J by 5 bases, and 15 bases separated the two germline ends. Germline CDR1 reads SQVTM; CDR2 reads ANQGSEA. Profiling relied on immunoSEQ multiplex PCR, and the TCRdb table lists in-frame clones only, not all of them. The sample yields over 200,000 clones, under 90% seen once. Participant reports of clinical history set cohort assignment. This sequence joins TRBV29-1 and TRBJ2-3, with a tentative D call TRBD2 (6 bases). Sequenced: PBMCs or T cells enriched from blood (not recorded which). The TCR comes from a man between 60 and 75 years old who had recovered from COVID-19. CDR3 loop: CSVDRVGGRDTQYF. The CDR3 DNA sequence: TGCAGCGTTGACCGCGTGGGGGGTAGAGATACGCAGTATTTT.